This is a list of T cell receptor beta chains from one sample in a study of identical twins. TCRdb used MiXCR to reprocess the 5' RACE reads, holding one entry per CDR3 protein. The data contain some 1,600,000 distinct CDR3 sequences, about 32% of them singletons. Sequenced input: cord blood. The receptors were gathered from a newborn girl in good health. The CDR3 runs from the conserved cysteine through the conserved F or W. D genes are given only for firm matches. Only part of the rows carry a size: once, few, many, or a class if the clone is expanded.

j_call	clone_size	v_call	d_call	cdr3_nt	cdr3_aa
TRBJ1-6	NA	TRBV27	NA	TGTGCCAGCAGTTTAGTGGGGGGACTAAATAATTCACCCCTCCACTTT	CASSLVGGLNNSPLHF
TRBJ1-2	few	TRBV4-2	TRBD1	TGTGCCAGCAGCCAAGGGTCCCGACAGGGTGGCTACACCTTC	CASSQGSRQGGYTF
TRBJ1-5	few	TRBV20-1	TRBD1	TGCAGTGCTAGAGATATGGGCAGGGGGCCTGGCAATCAGCCCCAGCATTTT	CSARDMGRGPGNQPQHF
TRBJ2-7	NA	TRBV3-1	TRBD2	TGTGCCAGCAGGGACACTAGCGGGAGGAGCTACGAGCAGTACTTC	CASRDTSGRSYEQYF
TRBJ1-1	few	TRBV2	NA	TGTGCCAGCAGTGAAGGCGGGACCATGAACACTGAAGCTTTCTTT	CASSEGGTMNTEAFF
TRBJ2-7	NA	TRBV3-1	TRBD2	TGTGCCAGCAGCCCCCGACTAGCGGGGCTGAATGAGCAGTACTTC	CASSPRLAGLNEQYF
TRBJ2-7	few	TRBV20-1	TRBD1	TGCAGTGCTAGAGATATGGGGGACAGGGGTAGATACGAGCAGTACTTC	CSARDMGDRGRYEQYF
TRBJ2-3	many	TRBV4-1	NA	TGCGCCAGCAGCCAACAGGAGGTCAGGGGAGATACGCAGTATTTT	CASSQQEVRGDTQYF
TRBJ2-1	few	TRBV5-8	NA	TGTGCCAGCAGCTTGGTAGCGGTTGTTGGGTATGAGCAGTTCTTC	CASSLVAVVGYEQFF
TRBJ2-2	few	TRBV29-1	TRBD1	TGCAGCGTTGAGGACAGGGGGATCACCGGGGAGCTGTTTTTT	CSVEDRGITGELFF
TRBJ2-3	NA	TRBV4-2	NA	TGTGCCAGCAGCCAAGAAGGCCTGGGGCGGGCGAACACAGATACGCAGTATTTT	CASSQEGLGRANTDTQYF
TRBJ1-2	NA	TRBV20-1	NA	TGCAGTGCTAGAGAATCCGGGACGGGGAATGGCTACACCTTC	CSARESGTGNGYTF
TRBJ2-1	few	TRBV4-2	NA	TGTGCCAGCAGCCAAGTCCAGACTCCTGAGCAGTTCTTC	CASSQVQTPEQFF
TRBJ2-1	few	TRBV29-1	TRBD2	TGCAGCGCAGAGCCCGGGACTAGGTCCTACAATGAGCAGTTCTTC	CSAEPGTRSYNEQFF
TRBJ2-3	few	TRBV27	NA	TGTGCCAGCAGTCTACACCATCGGACGGATACGCAGTATTTT	CASSLHHRTDTQYF
TRBJ2-2	few	TRBV20-1	NA	TGCAGTGCTAGAGTAACATACACCGGGGAGCTGTTTTTT	CSARVTYTGELFF
TRBJ2-7	many	TRBV10-3	NA	TGTGCCATCGGTTTCGAATCCTACGAGCAGTACTTC	CAIGFESYEQYF
TRBJ1-4	many	TRBV5-1	NA	TGCGCCAGCAGCTTGGGGCTTGCAACTAATGAAAAACTGTTTTTT	CASSLGLATNEKLFF
TRBJ2-7	few	TRBV15	TRBD1	TGTGCCACCAGCAGAGTGGACAGGGAGGACTACGAGCAGTACTTC	CATSRVDREDYEQYF
TRBJ2-7	few	TRBV9	TRBD2	TGTGCCAGCAGCCCGAGGACTAGGGCCGAGCAGTACTTC	CASSPRTRAEQYF
TRBJ2-7	once	TRBV6-1	TRBD2	TGTGCCAGCAGATCTTCCGGGACGTATGGCGGGAGGGCCTTTTACGAGCAGTACTTC	CASRSSGTYGGRAFYEQYF
TRBJ1-2	few	TRBV4-2	NA	TGTGCCAGCAGCCAAGGACGGAGCACTAACTATGGCTACACCTTC	CASSQGRSTNYGYTF
TRBJ2-5	NA	TRBV12-3/TRBV12-4	TRBD2	TGTGCCAGCAGTCGACGGCCGAGCGGGACTAGCGGGACAAACGGAGAGACCCAGTACTTC	CASSRRPSGTSGTNGETQYF
TRBJ1-6	NA	TRBV20-1	NA	TGCAGTGCGGTCAGCTCCTATAATTCACCCCTCCACTTT	CSAVSSYNSPLHF
TRBJ2-1	few	TRBV20-1	TRBD2	TGCAGTGCTAGAGATCTGGGTAGCGGGAGTTGGGGTGATGAGCAGTTCTTC	CSARDLGSGSWGDEQFF
TRBJ2-1	NA	TRBV6-2/TRBV6-3	TRBD1	TGTGCCAGCAGCCACAGGACAGGGTATGAGCAGTTCTTC	CASSHRTGYEQFF
TRBJ2-1	NA	TRBV6-2/TRBV6-3	TRBD1	TGTGCCAGCAAAAGGGCCCGACAGGGGCGATACAATGAGCAGTTCTTC	CASKRARQGRYNEQFF
TRBJ1-5	few	TRBV6-6	NA	TGTGCCAGCAGCCGACCCAATCAGCCCCAGCATTTT	CASSRPNQPQHF
TRBJ2-7	NA	TRBV20-1	NA	TGCGGTGCTAGAGTTGAGGTGGGCTACGAGCAGTACTTC	CGARVEVGYEQYF
TRBJ2-1	few	TRBV3-1	NA	TGTGCCAGCAGCCAAGTCTTCTCCGACAGATACTACAATGAGCAGTTCTTC	CASSQVFSDRYYNEQFF
TRBJ2-1	NA	TRBV27	TRBD2	TGTGCCAGCAGTTTGGGACTAGGGAGTGAGCAGTTCTTC	CASSLGLGSEQFF
TRBJ1-2	NA	TRBV25-1	TRBD1	TGTGCCAGCAGTGGGACCGCGGGACAGGGGATCTATGGCTACACCTTC	CASSGTAGQGIYGYTF
TRBJ2-7	NA	TRBV5-1	NA	TGCGCCAGCAGCTTGGCTTTTGAATCGGGCTACGAGCAGTACTTC	CASSLAFESGYEQYF
TRBJ2-1	many	TRBV12-3/TRBV12-4	TRBD2	TGTGCCAGCAGTTCCGAATTAGCGGGCCCTTACAATGAGCAGTTCTTC	CASSSELAGPYNEQFF
TRBJ2-1	few	TRBV9	TRBD2	TGTGCCAGCAGCGTACGTAGCGGGGATCTTCCAGGGGAGCAGTTCTTC	CASSVRSGDLPGEQFF
TRBJ2-1	NA	TRBV20-1	TRBD2	TGCAGTGCTCCCAGCGGGAGTGGCAATGAGCAGTTCTTC	CSAPSGSGNEQFF
TRBJ1-5	few	TRBV6-6	NA	TGTGCCAGCAGACGGACGGAGAATCAGCCCCAGCATTTT	CASRRTENQPQHF
TRBJ1-1	NA	TRBV21-1	NA	TGTGCCAGCAGCAGTTGGGACACCCTGAACACTGAAGCTTTCTTT	CASSSWDTLNTEAFF
TRBJ2-1	few	TRBV12-3/TRBV12-4	NA	TGTGCCAGCAGTTTAGTGGGGGGGGGCCGACCCAGCTCCTACAATGAGCAGTTCTTC	CASSLVGGGRPSSYNEQFF